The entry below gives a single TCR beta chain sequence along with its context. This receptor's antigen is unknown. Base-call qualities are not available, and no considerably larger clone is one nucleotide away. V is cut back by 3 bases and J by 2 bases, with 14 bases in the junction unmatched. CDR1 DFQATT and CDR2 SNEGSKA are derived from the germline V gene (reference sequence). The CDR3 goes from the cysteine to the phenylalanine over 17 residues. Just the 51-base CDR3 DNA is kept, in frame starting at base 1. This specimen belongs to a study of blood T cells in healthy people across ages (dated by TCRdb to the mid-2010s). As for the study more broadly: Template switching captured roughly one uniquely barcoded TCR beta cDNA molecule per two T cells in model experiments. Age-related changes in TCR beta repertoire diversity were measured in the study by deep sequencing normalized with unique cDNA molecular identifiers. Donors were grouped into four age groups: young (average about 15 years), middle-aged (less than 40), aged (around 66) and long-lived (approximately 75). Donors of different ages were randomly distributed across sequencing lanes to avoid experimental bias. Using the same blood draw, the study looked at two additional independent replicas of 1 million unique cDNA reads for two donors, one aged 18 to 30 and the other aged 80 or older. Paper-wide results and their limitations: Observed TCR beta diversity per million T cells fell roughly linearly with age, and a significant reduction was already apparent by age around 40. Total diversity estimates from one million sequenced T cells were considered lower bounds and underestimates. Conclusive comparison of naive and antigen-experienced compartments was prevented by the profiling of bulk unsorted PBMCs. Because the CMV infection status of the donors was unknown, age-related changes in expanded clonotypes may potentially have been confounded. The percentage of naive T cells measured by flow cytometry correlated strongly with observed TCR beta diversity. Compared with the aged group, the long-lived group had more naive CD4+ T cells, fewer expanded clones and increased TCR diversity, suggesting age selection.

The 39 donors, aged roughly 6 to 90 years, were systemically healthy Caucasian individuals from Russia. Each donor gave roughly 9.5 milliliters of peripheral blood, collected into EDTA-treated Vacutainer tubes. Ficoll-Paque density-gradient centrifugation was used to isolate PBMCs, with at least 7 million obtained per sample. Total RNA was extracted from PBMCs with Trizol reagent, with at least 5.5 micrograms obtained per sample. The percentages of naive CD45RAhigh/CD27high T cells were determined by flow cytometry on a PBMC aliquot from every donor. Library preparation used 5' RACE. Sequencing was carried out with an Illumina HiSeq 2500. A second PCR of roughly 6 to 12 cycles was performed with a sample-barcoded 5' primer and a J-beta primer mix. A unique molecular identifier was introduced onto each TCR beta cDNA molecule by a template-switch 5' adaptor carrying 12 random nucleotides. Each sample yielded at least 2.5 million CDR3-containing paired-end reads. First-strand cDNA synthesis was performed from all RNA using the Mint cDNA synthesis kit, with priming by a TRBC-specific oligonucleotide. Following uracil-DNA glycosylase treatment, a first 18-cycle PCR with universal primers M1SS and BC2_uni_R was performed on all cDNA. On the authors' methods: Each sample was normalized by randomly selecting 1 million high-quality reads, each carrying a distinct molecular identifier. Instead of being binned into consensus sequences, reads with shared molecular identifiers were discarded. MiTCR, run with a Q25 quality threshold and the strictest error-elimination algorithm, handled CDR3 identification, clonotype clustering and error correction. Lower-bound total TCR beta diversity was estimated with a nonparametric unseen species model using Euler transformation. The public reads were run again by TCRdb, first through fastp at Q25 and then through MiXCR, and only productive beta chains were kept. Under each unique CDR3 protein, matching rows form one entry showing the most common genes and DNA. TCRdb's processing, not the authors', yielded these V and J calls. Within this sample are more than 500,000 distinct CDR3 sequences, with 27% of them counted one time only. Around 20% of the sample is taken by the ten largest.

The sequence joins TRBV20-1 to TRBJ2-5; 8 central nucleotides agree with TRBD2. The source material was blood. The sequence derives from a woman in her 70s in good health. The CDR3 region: CSARTHLASGFQETQYF. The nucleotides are TGCAGTGCTAGGACCCACCTGGCTAGCGGGTTTCAAGAGACCCAGTACTTC.